This T cell receptor beta chain is drawn from a study of blood T cell repertoires in COVID-19. Overall study context: Donors in the United States, Italy and Spain gave samples during acute or convalescent COVID-19. Nucleic acid was either cDNA or gDNA, and it came from T cells, B-cell-depleted T cells, or PBMCs.

While infection was still active, Seattle patients were enrolled and then followed longitudinally. In its sample, this clone was seen once. Authors' data handling: Estimation of nucleated cell counts was performed using reference gene primer amplification. Here immunoSEQ multiplex PCR was the method, and the copy in TCRdb shows in-frame clones only, minus some. V, J and clone size reflect that table, while D and trimming were determined from the DNA. This table has about 300,000 clones, roughly 89% appearing once. The J segment lost 4 bases and the V segment lost 5 bases, leaving 6 bases of the junction unmatched. From germline, CDR1 is SGHTA and CDR2 FQGNSA. CDR3 size: 15 residues.

The receptor comes from a woman aged 25 to 39 with COVID-19, enrolled during active disease. The sequenced material came from peripheral blood. The rearrangement uses TRBV7-2 and TRBJ2-1; 9 nucleotides line up with TRBD2. Here the CDR3 reads CASSAGGGSYNEQFF. CDR3 coding DNA: TGTGCCAGCAGCGCGGGGGGGGGCTCGTACAATGAGCAGTTCTTC.